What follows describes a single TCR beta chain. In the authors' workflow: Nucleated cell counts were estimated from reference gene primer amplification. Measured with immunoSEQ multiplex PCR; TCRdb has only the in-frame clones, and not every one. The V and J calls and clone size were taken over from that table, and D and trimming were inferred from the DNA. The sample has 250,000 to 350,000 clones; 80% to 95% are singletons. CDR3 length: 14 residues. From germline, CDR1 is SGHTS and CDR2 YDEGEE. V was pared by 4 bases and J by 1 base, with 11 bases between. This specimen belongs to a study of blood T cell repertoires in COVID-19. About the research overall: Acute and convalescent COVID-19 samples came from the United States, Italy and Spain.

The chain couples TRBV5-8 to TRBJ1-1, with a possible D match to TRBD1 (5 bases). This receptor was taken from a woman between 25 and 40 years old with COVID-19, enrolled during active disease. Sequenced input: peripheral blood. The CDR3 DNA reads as TGTGCCAGCAGCGAATACAGGACGAACACTGAAGCTTTCTTT. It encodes CASSEYRTNTEAFF. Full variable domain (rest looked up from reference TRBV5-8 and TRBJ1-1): EAGVTQSPTHLIKTRGQQATLRCSPISGHTSVYWYQQALGLGLQFLLWYDEGEERNRGNFPPRFSGRQFPNYSSELNVNALELEDSALYLCASSEYRTNTEAFFGQGTRLTVV.